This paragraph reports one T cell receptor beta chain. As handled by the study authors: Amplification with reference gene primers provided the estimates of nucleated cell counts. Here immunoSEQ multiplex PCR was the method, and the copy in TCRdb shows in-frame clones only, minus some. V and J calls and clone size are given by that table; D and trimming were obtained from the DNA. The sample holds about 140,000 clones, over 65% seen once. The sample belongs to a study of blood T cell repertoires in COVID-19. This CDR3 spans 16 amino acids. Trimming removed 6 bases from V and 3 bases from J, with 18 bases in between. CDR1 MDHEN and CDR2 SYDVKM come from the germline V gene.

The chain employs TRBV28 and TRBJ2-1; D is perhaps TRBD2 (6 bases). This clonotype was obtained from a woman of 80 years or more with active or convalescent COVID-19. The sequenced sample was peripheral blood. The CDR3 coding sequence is TGTGCCAGCAGCCTGGGAGGAAGCGGAGGCTACAATGAGCAGTTCTTC. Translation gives CASSLGGSGGYNEQFF. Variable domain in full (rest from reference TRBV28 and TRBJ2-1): DVKVTQSSRYLVKRTGEKVFLECVQDMDHENMFWYRQDPGLGLRLIYFSYDVKMKEKGDIPEGYSVSREKKERFSLILESASTNQTSMYLCASSLGGSGGYNEQFFGPGTRLTVL.